Here is one T cell receptor beta chain with its context. This sample stems from a study of blood T cell repertoires in COVID-19. Across the whole study: The samples span acute and convalescent COVID-19 from the United States, Italy and Spain. T cells, B-cell-depleted T cells, or PBMCs provided the cDNA or gDNA that served as material.

The V and J ends lost 1 base and 0 bases respectively, with 10 bases between them. CDR1 SGHVS and CDR2 FQNEAQ come from the germline V gene. The CDR3 covers 16 residues. Allocation to cohorts depended on clinical history reported by the participants. Profiled with immunoSEQ multiplex PCR; TCRdb holds only in-frame clones, not every one. This repertoire shows some 270,000 clones, approximately 89% found once; its top ten account for approximately 3.4%. The genes are TRBV7-8 and TRBJ1-3; D is undetermined. The sequence was collected from a woman in her forties who had been exposed to COVID-19. Material for sequencing was PBMCs or T cells enriched from blood (not recorded which). The chain's CDR3 is CASSLVEYNSGNTIYF. The DNA for the CDR3 is TGTGCCAGCAGCTTAGTAGAGTATAACTCTGGAAACACCATATATTTT.